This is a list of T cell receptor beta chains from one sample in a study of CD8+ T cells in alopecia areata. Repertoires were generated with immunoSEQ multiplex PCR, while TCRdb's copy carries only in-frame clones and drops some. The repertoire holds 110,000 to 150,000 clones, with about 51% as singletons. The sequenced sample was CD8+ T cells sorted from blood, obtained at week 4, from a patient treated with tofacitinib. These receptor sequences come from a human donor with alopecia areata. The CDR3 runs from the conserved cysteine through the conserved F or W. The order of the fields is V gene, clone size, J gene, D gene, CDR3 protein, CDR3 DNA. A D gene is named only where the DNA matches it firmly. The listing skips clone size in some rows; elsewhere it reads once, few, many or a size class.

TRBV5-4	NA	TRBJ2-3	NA	CASSLRGNTQYF	TGTGCCAGCAGCTTAAGAGGAAATACGCAGTATTTT
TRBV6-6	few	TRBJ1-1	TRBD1	CASTPQPGQENTEAFF	TGTGCCAGCACCCCCCAACCGGGACAGGAGAACACTGAAGCTTTCTTT
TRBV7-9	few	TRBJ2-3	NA	CASSLYFTDTQYF	TGTGCCAGCAGCTTATATTTCACAGATACGCAGTATTTT
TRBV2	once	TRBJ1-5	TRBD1	CASSGQGANQPQHF	TGTGCCAGCAGTGGACAGGGGGCCAATCAGCCCCAGCATTTT
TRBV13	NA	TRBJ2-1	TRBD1	CASSLGQVDEQFF	TGTGCCAGCAGTCTGGGACAGGTTGATGAGCAGTTCTTC
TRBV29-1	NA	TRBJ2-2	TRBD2	CSTVAGGTGELFF	TGCAGTACTGTAGCGGGGGGAACCGGGGAGCTGTTTTTT
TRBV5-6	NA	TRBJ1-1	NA	CASSLGRRGTEAFF	TGTGCCAGCAGCCTTGGACGGAGGGGGACTGAAGCTTTCTTT
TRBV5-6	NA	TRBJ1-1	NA	CASSPETGLNTEAFF	TGTGCCAGCAGCCCAGAGACAGGATTGAACACTGAAGCTTTCTTT
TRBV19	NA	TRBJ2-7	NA	CASSMPGTSEQYF	TGTGCCAGTAGTATGCCTGGCACAAGCGAGCAGTACTTC
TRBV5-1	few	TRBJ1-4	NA	CASSLDGQKLFF	TGCGCCAGCAGCTTAGACGGGCAGAAACTGTTTTTT
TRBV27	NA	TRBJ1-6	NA	CASSDGPYNSPLHF	TGTGCCAGCAGTGACGGACCCTATAATTCACCCCTCCACTTT
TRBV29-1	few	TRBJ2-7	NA	CSVEDSHFMEGEQYF	TGCAGCGTTGAAGATTCTCATTTCATGGAGGGCGAGCAGTACTTC
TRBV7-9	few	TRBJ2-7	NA	CASSTAGHEQYF	TGTGCCAGCAGCACCGCCGGTCACGAGCAGTACTTC
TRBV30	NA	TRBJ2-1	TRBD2	CAWSRGGYPSNEQFF	TGTGCCTGGAGCCGCGGGGGGTACCCCAGCAATGAGCAGTTCTTC
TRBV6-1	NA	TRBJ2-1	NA	CASSEQWGSTYNEQFF	TGTGCCAGCAGTGAACAATGGGGGAGTACCTACAATGAGCAGTTCTTC
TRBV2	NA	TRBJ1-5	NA	CASSAGDQPQHF	TGTGCCAGCAGCGCAGGGGATCAGCCCCAGCATTTT
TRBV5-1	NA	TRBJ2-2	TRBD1	CASSLEQGAGGELFF	TGCGCCAGCAGCTTGGAACAGGGGGCTGGCGGGGAGCTGTTTTTT
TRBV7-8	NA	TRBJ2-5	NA	CASSLNRKETQYF	TGTGCCAGCAGCTTAAACCGGAAAGAGACCCAGTACTTC
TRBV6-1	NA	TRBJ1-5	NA	CASSPPGNQPQHF	TGTGCCAGCAGTCCACCGGGCAATCAGCCCCAGCATTTT
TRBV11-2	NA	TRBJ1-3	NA	CASRDRTVDRNTIYF	TGTGCCAGCAGGGACCGGACAGTTGACCGGAACACCATATATTTT
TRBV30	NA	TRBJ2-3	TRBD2	CAWSLAGGLPGTDTQYF	TGTGCCTGGAGTCTAGCGGGGGGCCTCCCCGGCACAGATACGCAGTATTTT
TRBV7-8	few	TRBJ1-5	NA	CASSLARDFGNQPQHF	TGTGCCAGCAGCTTAGCCAGGGATTTTGGCAATCAGCCCCAGCATTTT
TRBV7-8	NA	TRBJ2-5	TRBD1	CASSLRQGEKETQYF	TGTGCCAGCAGCCTCCGACAGGGGGAGAAAGAGACCCAGTACTTC
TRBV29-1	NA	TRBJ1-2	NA	CSARQSDGYTF	TGCAGCGCTAGGCAGTCTGATGGCTACACCTTC
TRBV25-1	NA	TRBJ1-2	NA	CASSTAYGYTF	TGTGCCAGCAGTACGGCCTATGGCTACACCTTC
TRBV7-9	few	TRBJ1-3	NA	CASSFPLGNTIYF	TGTGCCAGCAGCTTTCCTCTGGGAAACACCATATATTTT
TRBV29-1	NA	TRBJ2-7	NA	CSVGDSYEQYF	TGCAGCGTCGGAGATAGCTACGAGCAGTACTTC
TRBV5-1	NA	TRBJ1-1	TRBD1	CASSQKYTGGTEAFF	TGCGCCAGCAGCCAGAAATATACAGGGGGCACTGAAGCTTTCTTT
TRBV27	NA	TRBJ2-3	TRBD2	CASSLAGGTDTQYF	TGTGCCAGCAGTTTAGCGGGGGGGACAGATACGCAGTATTTT
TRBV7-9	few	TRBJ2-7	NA	CASSPGPNYEQYF	TGTGCCAGCAGCCCTGGGCCAAACTACGAGCAGTACTTC
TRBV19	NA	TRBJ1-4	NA	CASSIVGTEKLFF	TGTGCCAGTAGTATAGTGGGCACAGAAAAACTGTTTTTT
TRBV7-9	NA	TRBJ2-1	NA	CASSLYGSNEQFF	TGTGCCAGCAGCTTATACGGGTCCAATGAGCAGTTCTTC
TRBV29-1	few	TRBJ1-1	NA	CSVELNTEAFF	TGCAGCGTCGAATTGAACACTGAAGCTTTCTTT
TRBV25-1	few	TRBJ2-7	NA	CASSELGQGNEQYF	TGTGCCAGCAGTGAATTAGGGCAGGGGAACGAGCAGTACTTC
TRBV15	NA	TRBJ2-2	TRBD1	CATSRGGTGGTGELFF	TGTGCCACCAGCAGAGGTGGGACAGGGGGCACCGGGGAGCTGTTTTTT
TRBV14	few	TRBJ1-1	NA	CASSQFDRTVNTEAFF	TGTGCCAGCAGCCAATTTGATCGGACAGTTAACACTGAAGCTTTCTTT
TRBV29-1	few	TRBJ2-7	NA	CSATDSYEQYF	TGCAGCGCCACGGACAGCTACGAGCAGTACTTC
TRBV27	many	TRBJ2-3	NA	CASTQTASTDTQYF	TGTGCCAGCACCCAGACAGCTAGCACAGATACGCAGTATTTT
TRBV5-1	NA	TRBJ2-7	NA	CASSWGRMGLAYEQYF	TGCGCCAGCAGCTGGGGGCGGATGGGTTTGGCCTACGAGCAGTACTTC
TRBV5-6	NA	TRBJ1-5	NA	CASSLAGSYSNQPQHF	TGTGCCAGCAGCTTGGCAGGTAGTTATAGCAATCAGCCCCAGCATTTT
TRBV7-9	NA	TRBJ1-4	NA	CASSSAAETNEKLFF	TGTGCCAGCAGCTCTGCGGCAGAAACTAATGAAAAACTGTTTTTT
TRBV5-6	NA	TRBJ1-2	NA	CASSKTGYGYTF	TGTGCCAGCAGCAAGACAGGCTATGGCTACACCTTC
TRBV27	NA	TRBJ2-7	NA	CASSKAGAYEQYF	TGTGCCAGCAGTAAAGCAGGGGCCTACGAGCAGTACTTC
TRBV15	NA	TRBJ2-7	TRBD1	CATSRADRAHEQYF	TGTGCCACCAGCAGAGCCGACAGGGCCCACGAGCAGTACTTC
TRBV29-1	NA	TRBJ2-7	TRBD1	CSVEGTGVTYEQYF	TGCAGCGTTGAGGGGACAGGCGTAACCTACGAGCAGTACTTC